The rows below give T cell receptor beta chains drawn from one sample of a study of CD8 T cells in Susac syndrome. One entry per CDR3 protein, called by TCRdb with MiXCR from the immunoSEQ multiplex PCR reads. This table has approximately 200,000 distinct CDR3 sequences, roughly 94% appearing once. Sample: CD4+ T cells from PBMCs. These receptors were taken from a human donor with multiple sclerosis. The CDR3 runs from the conserved cysteine through the conserved F or W. Fields, in order: CDR3 length, D gene, J gene, V gene, clone size, CDR3 protein, CDR3 DNA. The D gene is left open where the match is weak. Clone size is stated in some rows and not others, as once, few, many or a class when expanded.

len: 12; d_gene: .; j_gene: TRBJ2-2; v_gene: TRBV5-6; abundance: .; CDR3aa: CASTGDTGELFF; CDR3nt: TGTGCCAGCACCGGGGACACCGGGGAGCTGTTTTTT
len: 13; d_gene: .; j_gene: TRBJ1-5; v_gene: TRBV20-1; abundance: .; CDR3aa: CSASSQGNQPQHF; CDR3nt: TGCAGTGCTAGTTCACAGGGCAATCAGCCCCAGCATTTT
len: 16; d_gene: TRBD2; j_gene: TRBJ2-1; v_gene: TRBV29-1; abundance: .; CDR3aa: CSVTGLAGSSYNEQFF; CDR3nt: TGCAGCGTTACAGGACTAGCGGGGAGCTCCTACAATGAGCAGTTCTTC
len: 13; d_gene: .; j_gene: TRBJ2-3; v_gene: TRBV30; abundance: .; CDR3aa: CAWSRDFTDTQYF; CDR3nt: TGTGCCTGGAGTCGGGACTTCACAGATACGCAGTATTTT
len: 11; d_gene: .; j_gene: TRBJ2-5; v_gene: TRBV6-5; abundance: .; CDR3aa: CASSRGETQYF; CDR3nt: TGTGCCAGTAGTCGGGGGGAGACCCAGTACTTC
len: 14; d_gene: TRBD1; j_gene: TRBJ2-3; v_gene: TRBV25-1; abundance: once; CDR3aa: CASSARGSTDTQYF; CDR3nt: TGTGCCAGCAGTGCCAGGGGGTCCACAGATACGCAGTATTTT
len: 13; d_gene: .; j_gene: TRBJ2-7; v_gene: TRBV2; abundance: .; CDR3aa: CASSDPRLGEQYF; CDR3nt: TGTGCCAGCAGTGACCCCAGGTTGGGCGAGCAGTACTTC
len: 14; d_gene: .; j_gene: TRBJ1-2; v_gene: TRBV29-1; abundance: .; CDR3aa: CSVDGYADNYGYTF; CDR3nt: TGCAGCGTTGATGGTTATGCGGACAACTATGGCTACACCTTC
len: 13; d_gene: .; j_gene: TRBJ1-5; v_gene: TRBV30; abundance: .; CDR3aa: CAWSEGANQPQHF; CDR3nt: TGTGCCTGGAGTGAGGGAGCTAATCAGCCCCAGCATTTT
len: 13; d_gene: .; j_gene: TRBJ1-1; v_gene: TRBV20-1; abundance: .; CDR3aa: CSARVRGGTEAFF; CDR3nt: TGCAGTGCTAGAGTTCGAGGGGGGACTGAAGCTTTCTTT
len: 15; d_gene: .; j_gene: TRBJ2-1; v_gene: TRBV15; abundance: .; CDR3aa: CATSRDGRGGNEQFF; CDR3nt: TGTGCCACCAGCAGAGATGGACGTGGGGGGAATGAGCAGTTCTTC
len: 11; d_gene: TRBD2; j_gene: TRBJ2-5; v_gene: TRBV29-1; abundance: .; CDR3aa: CSVLAEETQYF; CDR3nt: TGCAGCGTCCTAGCGGAAGAGACCCAGTACTTC
len: 11; d_gene: .; j_gene: TRBJ2-5; v_gene: TRBV6-5; abundance: once; CDR3aa: CSTAGEETQYF; CDR3nt: TGTTCCACAGCCGGGGAGGAGACCCAGTACTTC
len: 14; d_gene: .; j_gene: TRBJ2-1; v_gene: TRBV20-1; abundance: once; CDR3aa: CSASSLNRTDEQFF; CDR3nt: TGCAGTGCTAGTTCGCTTAACCGCACGGATGAGCAGTTCTTC
len: 15; d_gene: TRBD2; j_gene: TRBJ2-4; v_gene: TRBV20-1; abundance: .; CDR3aa: CSAGLAGNMKNIQYF; CDR3nt: TGCAGTGCCGGACTAGCGGGGAACATGAAAAACATTCAGTACTTC